This T cell receptor beta chain was identified in a study of T cell changes during pregnancy in multiple sclerosis. V was pared by 6 bases and J by 8 bases, with 12 bases of the junction left unmatched. The V gene's germline CDR1 is MNHEY and CDR2 SVGAGI. There are 14 residues in the CDR3. Profiled with immunoSEQ multiplex PCR; TCRdb holds only in-frame clones, not every one. Of some 51,000 clones in the sample, 94% were seen once. The sequencing here drew on CD4+ T cells from peripheral blood mononuclear cells, taken in the second trimester of pregnancy. The chain has TRBV6-5 and TRBJ1-2, with TRBD1 matching 7 bases. The receptor comes from a female donor with multiple sclerosis, enrolled in a pregnancy study. The CDR3 DNA follows: TGTGCCAGCAGCCGGGACAGTCTTACTGGGGGCTACACCTTC. Protein: CASSRDSLTGGYTF.